One and the same sample provided the 19 T cell receptor beta chains below, sequenced in a study of T cell responses to AZD1222 COVID-19 vaccine. Repertoires were generated with immunoSEQ multiplex PCR, while TCRdb's copy carries only in-frame clones and drops some. The data hold some 120,000 clones, with 70% to 90% observed a single time. The input for sequencing was peripheral blood, taken on day 0 of MenACWY control vaccination. These receptors were obtained from an adult in good health.

V usage is TRBV6-1 and J usage is TRBJ1-2; a weak D match, TRBD1 (5 bases). This CDR3 comprises 13 residues. V lost 2 bases, J lost 2 bases, and 6 bases lay in between. Germline values: CDR1 MNHNS, CDR2 SASEGT. CDR3 sequence (DNA): TGTGCCAGCAGTGAATGGGGGAACTATGGCTACACCTTC. It codes for CASSEWGNYGYTF.

This clone was seen more than once but under ten times. The chain is built from TRBV30 and TRBJ2-5; 7 nucleotides match TRBD1. Germline V CDR1 and CDR2: GTSNPN, SVGIG (reference sequence). This CDR3 has 12 amino acids. J gave up 5 bases and V 8 bases, and 8 bases lay outside the gene matches. The CDR3 here is CAHRGLGETQYF. The CDR3 DNA reads as TGTGCCCACAGGGGCTTGGGGGAGACCCAGTACTTC.

The gene calls are TRBV2 and TRBJ1-6, with D unresolved. Germline CDR1 and CDR2: SNHLY and FYNNEI. The CDR3 loop spans 14 amino acids. V lost 7 bases to trimming and J lost 0 bases, with 7 bases between them. Here the CDR3 DNA reads TGTGCCAGCATGCGGAGCTCCTATAATTCACCCCTCCACTTT. It translates to CASMRSSYNSPLHF.

The chain carries TRBV3-1 (or the pseudogene TRBV3-2) and TRBJ1-2, with unresolved D. Germline V gene lookup returns CDR1 LGHDT and CDR2 YNNKEL (reference sequence). CDR3 length: 12 amino acids. V dropped 4 bases and J dropped 7 bases, with 10 bases sitting between them. The DNA of the CDR3 is TGTGCCAGCAGCCGCGGCCCGGGTGGCTACACCTTC. It codes for CASSRGPGGYTF.

This clone has a single count. This chain connects TRBV6-1 to TRBJ1-2; no firm D call. From germline, CDR1 is MNHNS and CDR2 SASEGT. The V and J ends lost 0 bases and 4 bases respectively, with 12 bases between them. The CDR3 contains 15 residues. The CDR3 spells CASSEADPSRYGYTF. The CDR3 bases are TGTGCCAGCAGTGAAGCCGACCCAAGTCGCTATGGCTACACCTTC.

The chain is built from TRBV6-1 and TRBJ1-2; D might be TRBD1 (6 bases). V was clipped by 2 bases and J by 5 bases, with 12 bases between them. CDR3 size: 14 residues. Looked up from germline, CDR1 is MNHNS and CDR2 is SASEGT. The CDR3 bases are TGTGCCAGCAGTGAATCTGGGGACACTTATGGCTACACCTTC. Its translation: CASSESGDTYGYTF.

This clone has more than one count but fewer than ten. The chain combines TRBV6-5 with TRBJ2-2; a weak D match, TRBD2 (6 bases). CDR1 is MNHEY, CDR2 SVGAGI, per germline. This CDR3 has 14 residues. The V gene lost 8 bases and the J gene lost 1 base, with 11 bases spanning the gap. CDR3 DNA: TGTGCCAGCGCGGGACGGTGGAACACCGGGGAGCTGTTTTTT. This sequence encodes CASAGRWNTGELFF.

The chain links TRBV6-2 or TRBV6-3 to TRBJ1-1, with D tentatively TRBD1 (6 bases). From germline, CDR1 is MNHEY and CDR2 SVGEGT. Trimming took 6 bases from V and 1 from J, leaving 15 bases between them. The length of the CDR3 is 15 residues. This CDR3 reads CASSPGQGRNTEAFF. In DNA, the CDR3 is TGTGCCAGCAGCCCCGGTCAGGGGCGGAACACTGAAGCTTTCTTT.

The chain couples TRBV25-1 to TRBJ2-5; possibly TRBD2 for D (7 bases). The V gene lost 5 bases and the J gene lost 2 bases, with 12 bases spanning the gap. Per germline, CDR1 MGHDK and CDR2 SYGVNS. This CDR3 is 14 amino acids long. The CDR3 loop is CASSRGGPQETQYF. CDR3 DNA: TGTGCCAGCAGTAGGGGGGGTCCACAAGAGACCCAGTACTTC.

This chain connects TRBV3-1 (or the pseudogene TRBV3-2) to TRBJ1-1; D uncertain. The CDR3 extends over 13 amino acids. V gave up 4 bases and J gave up 4 bases, with 10 bases separating them. Germline assignment: CDR1 LGHDT and CDR2 YNNKEL (reference sequence). The CDR3 sequence: CASSPIISTEAFF. The CDR3 nucleotides are TGTGCCAGCAGCCCGATAATCAGCACTGAAGCTTTCTTT.

The J gene is TRBJ1-4, the V gene TRBV7-6; 7 bases align to TRBD1. The trim removed 1 base at V and 0 bases at J, leaving 8 bases unmatched. Germline V lookup: CDR1 SGHVS, CDR2 FNYEAQ. The CDR3 runs 18 residues. The CDR3 DNA reads TGTGCCAGCAGCTTAGTGGGTTGGGACAGCACAACTAATGAAAAACTGTTTTTT. This gives the protein CASSLVGWDSTTNEKLFF.

The chain has TRBV5-4 and TRBJ1-4, with a possible D match to TRBD1 (5 bases). Germline CDR1 reads SGHNT; CDR2 reads YYREEE (reference sequence). The germline V and J ends were trimmed by 4 bases and 7 bases, with 14 bases remaining between them. The CDR3 is made up of 14 amino acids. The CDR3 region has the DNA TGTGCCAGCAGCGACGACAGCGTGGGTGAAAAACTGTTTTTT. Translation: CASSDDSVGEKLFF.

The chain uses TRBV7-9 and TRBJ2-1, with 8 bases fitting TRBD2. The CDR3 runs 15 residues. V gave up 3 bases and J gave up 6 bases; unmatched junction bases: 7. CDR1 is SEHNR and CDR2 is FQNEAQ in the germline V gene (reference sequence). The chain's CDR3 is CASSLHGGAINEQFF. For the CDR3, the DNA is TGTGCCAGCAGCTTGCACGGGGGGGCTATCAATGAGCAGTTCTTC.

This chain joins TRBV21-1 and TRBJ2-1; the table's D gene call, TRBD2, was not cross checked with the DNA. TRBV21-1 is labeled a pseudogene. The CDR3 extends over 16 amino acids. CDR3 residues: CASSKVGESSYNEQFF. In DNA form, the CDR3 reads TGTGCCAGCAGCAAAGTCGGGGAGAGCTCCTACAATGAGCAGTTCTTC.

This chain connects TRBV13 to TRBJ2-1; weak D call: TRBD2 (6 bases). The CDR3 length is 14 residues. Trimming removed 8 bases at V and 4 bases at J, with 15 bases between. Germline V CDR1 and CDR2: PRHDT, FYEKMQ (reference sequence). CDR3: CASHRTNRYNEQFF. The CDR3 DNA sequence: TGTGCCAGCCACAGGACTAACAGATACAATGAGCAGTTCTTC.

This clone was seen a single time. The chain is built from TRBV28 and TRBJ1-3; D perhaps matches TRBD1 (5 bases). V lost 2 bases and J lost 5, with 13 bases in between. From germline, CDR1 is MDHEN and CDR2 SYDVKM. This CDR3 is built from 15 residues. CDR3: CASSLAGGNRNTIYF. The CDR3 coding sequence is TGTGCCAGCAGTTTAGCGGGGGGAAACAGAAACACCATATATTTT.

This clone was seen a few times. V gene TRBV24-1 combines with J gene TRBJ2-2; the D gene could be TRBD1 or TRBD2 (5 bases each). V dropped 5 bases and J dropped 4 bases, with 10 bases sitting between them. Germline CDR1 is KGHDR and CDR2 is SFDVKD. The length of the CDR3 is 14 residues. CDR3 protein: CATSGLGATGELFF. Here the CDR3 DNA reads TGTGCCACCAGTGGACTCGGGGCCACCGGGGAGCTGTTTTTT.

V usage is TRBV14 and J usage is TRBJ2-5, with D tentatively TRBD1 (6 bases). This CDR3 has 14 amino acids. CDR1 is SGHDN, CDR2 FVKESK, per germline. V was trimmed by 4 bases and J by 9 bases, leaving 18 bases between them. CDR3 sequence reads: CASSRVGAQYSQYF. The DNA of the CDR3 is TGTGCCAGCAGCCGAGTGGGGGCGCAATATTCCCAGTACTTC.

The chain has TRBV7-3 and TRBJ1-1, with TRBD1 as a possible D gene (6 bases). Germline CDR1 and CDR2: SGHTA and FQGTGA. The length of the CDR3 is 13 residues. With 1 base removed from V and 3 bases from J, the gap between germline ends came to 6 bases. This CDR3 is CASSLNRDTEAFF. CDR3 in DNA: TGTGCCAGCAGCTTAAACAGGGACACTGAAGCTTTCTTT.